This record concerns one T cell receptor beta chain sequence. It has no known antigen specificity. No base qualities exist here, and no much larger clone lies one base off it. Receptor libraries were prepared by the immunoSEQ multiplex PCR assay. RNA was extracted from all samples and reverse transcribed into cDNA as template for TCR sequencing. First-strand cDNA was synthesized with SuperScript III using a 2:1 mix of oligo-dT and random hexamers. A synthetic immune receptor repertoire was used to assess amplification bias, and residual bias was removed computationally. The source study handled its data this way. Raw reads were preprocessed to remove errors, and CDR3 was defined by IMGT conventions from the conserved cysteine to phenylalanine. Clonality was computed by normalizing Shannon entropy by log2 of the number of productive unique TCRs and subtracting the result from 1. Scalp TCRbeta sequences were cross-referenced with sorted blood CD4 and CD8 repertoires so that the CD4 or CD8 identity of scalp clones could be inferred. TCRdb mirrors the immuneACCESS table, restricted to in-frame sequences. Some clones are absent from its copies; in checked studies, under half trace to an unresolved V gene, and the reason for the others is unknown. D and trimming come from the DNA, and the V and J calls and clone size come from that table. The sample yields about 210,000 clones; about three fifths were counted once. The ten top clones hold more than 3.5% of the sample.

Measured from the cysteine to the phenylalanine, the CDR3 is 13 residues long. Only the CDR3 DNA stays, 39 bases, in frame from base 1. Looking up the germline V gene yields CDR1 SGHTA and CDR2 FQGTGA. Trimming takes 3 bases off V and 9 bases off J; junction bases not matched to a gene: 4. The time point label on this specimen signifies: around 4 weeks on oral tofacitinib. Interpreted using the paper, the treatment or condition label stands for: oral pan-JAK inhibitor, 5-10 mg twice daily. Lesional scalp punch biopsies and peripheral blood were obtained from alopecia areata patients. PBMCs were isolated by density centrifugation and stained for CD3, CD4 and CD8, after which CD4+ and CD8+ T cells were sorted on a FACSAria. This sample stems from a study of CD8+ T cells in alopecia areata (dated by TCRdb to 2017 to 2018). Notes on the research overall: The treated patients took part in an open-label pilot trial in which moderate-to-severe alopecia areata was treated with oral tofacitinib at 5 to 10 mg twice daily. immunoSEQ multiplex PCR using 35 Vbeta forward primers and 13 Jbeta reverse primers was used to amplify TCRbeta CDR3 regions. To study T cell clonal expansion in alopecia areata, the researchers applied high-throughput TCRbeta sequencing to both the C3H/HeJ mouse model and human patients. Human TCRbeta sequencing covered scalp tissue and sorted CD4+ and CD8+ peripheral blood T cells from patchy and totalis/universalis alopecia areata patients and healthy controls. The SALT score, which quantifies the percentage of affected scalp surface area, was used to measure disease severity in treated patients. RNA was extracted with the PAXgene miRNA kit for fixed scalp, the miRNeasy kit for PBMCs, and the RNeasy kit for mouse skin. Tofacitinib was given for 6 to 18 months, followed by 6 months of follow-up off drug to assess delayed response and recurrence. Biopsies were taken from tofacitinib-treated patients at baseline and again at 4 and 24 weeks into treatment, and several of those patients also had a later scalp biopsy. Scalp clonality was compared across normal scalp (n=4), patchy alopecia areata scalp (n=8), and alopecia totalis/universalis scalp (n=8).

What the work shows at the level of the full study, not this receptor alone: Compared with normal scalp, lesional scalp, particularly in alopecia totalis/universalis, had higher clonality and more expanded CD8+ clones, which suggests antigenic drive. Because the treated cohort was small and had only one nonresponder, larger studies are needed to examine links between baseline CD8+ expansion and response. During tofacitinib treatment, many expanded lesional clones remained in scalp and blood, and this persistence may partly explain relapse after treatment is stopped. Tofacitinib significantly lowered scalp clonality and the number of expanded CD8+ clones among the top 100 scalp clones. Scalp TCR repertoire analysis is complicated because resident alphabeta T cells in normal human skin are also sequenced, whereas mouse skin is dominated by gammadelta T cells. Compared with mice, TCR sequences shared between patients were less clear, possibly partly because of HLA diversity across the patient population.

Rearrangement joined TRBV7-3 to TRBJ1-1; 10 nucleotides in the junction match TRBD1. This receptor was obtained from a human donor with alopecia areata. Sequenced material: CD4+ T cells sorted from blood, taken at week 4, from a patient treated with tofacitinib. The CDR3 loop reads CASSLGQGSKAFF. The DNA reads TGTGCCAGCAGCTTGGGACAGGGGAGCAAAGCTTTCTTT.